This TCR beta chain is from a study of graft-versus-host responses after intestinal transplantation. Overall study context: All recipients got anti-thymocyte globulin induction, then tacrolimus and steroids for about three years.

Study conclusions and caveats: Early after transplant, HvG declines were associated with peak levels of circulating GvH clones. Graft-versus-host to host-versus-graft clonal ratios in allografts were high in patients with graft-donor T cell macrochimerism.

Libraries were prepared by immunoSEQ multiplex PCR; TCRdb keeps only in-frame clonotypes and omits some of them. The profile shows 9,500 to 12,000 clones, around 93% of them singletons. Trimming removed 0 bases from V and 6 bases from J, with 12 bases in between. CDR3 size: 14 residues. The V gene's germline CDR1 is SGHVS and CDR2 FQNEAQ. As regards this clone: Its antigen is unidentified.

The clonotype originates from a human patient who received an intestinal transplant, so some T cells may come from the graft donor. The rearrangement joins TRBV7-8 to TRBJ2-7; D gene unclear. This specimen was PBMCs, taken about 70 days after transplant. The CDR3 DNA reads TGTGCCAGCAGCTTAGCGCCTGGGTCTCGCGAGCAGTACTTC. Residues: CASSLAPGSREQYF.